This TCR beta chain was identified in a study of shared clonotypes between healthy human individuals (dated by TCRdb to about 2020). In the study overall: Three men and two women, aged 18 to 49 years, made up the cohort. Between about 0.94 and 8.9 billion PBMCs per donor were obtained by leukapheresis. To increase sequencing depth and limit assay-specific biases, TCR repertoire library preparation and sequencing were carried out by different laboratories using diverse techniques. Blood TCR repertoires of about five healthy adults were deeply sequenced to estimate repertoire size and the extent of clonotype sharing between individuals. Per donor, three plates each were used for CD4 naive and CD4 memory, two for CD8 naive, and one for CD8 memory. What the authors observed across the whole study: Pairwise subsampling led to the expectation that sequencing depth would affect the degree of clonotype sharing among donors. Incomplete sequencing was indicated by rarefaction of sorted-subset datasets, despite the large sequencing depth. Because the study included a small number of donors, the genetic and exposure-history diversity represented was limited. Compared with non-shared clonotypes, the clonotypes found in all four sorted-subset donors had higher generation probabilities. Sampling was limited to blood, and TCR repertoires in tissue likely differ from TCR repertoires in blood. Larger estimated clonotype richness was generally found for naive subsets than for memory subsets. When several donors were compared, the shared fraction of clonotypes was about 5.2% for naive CD4, roughly 3.4% for naive CD8, 2% to 2.5% for memory CD4, and 0.35% to 0.4% for memory CD8.

From cysteine to phenylalanine, the CDR3 is 12 amino acids long. CDR3 DNA only is kept here, 36 bases in frame from base 1. CDR1 and CDR2, per the germline V gene (reference sequence), are MNHEY and SMNVEV. V drops 3 bases and J drops 7 bases, leaving 10 bases in between. With respect to this clone: Its binding antigen is unknown. Per-base qualities were not stored, and no clone one base away is much larger.

The donors were healthy, HIV-negative adults with no recently reported acute infections or vaccinations. All donors were Caucasian adults living in Nashville, Tennessee, USA. CD4+ T cells were enriched through magnetic negative selection, after which naive cells were positively selected on CD45RA and the remaining negative fraction served as the memory subset. After blood collection by leukapheresis, PBMCs were isolated using Ficoll-Histopaque density gradient centrifugation and then cryopreserved in the vapor phase of liquid nitrogen. Analytical flow cytometry was used to check the purity and quantity of each magnetically sorted T cell population. Each sorted fraction had its genomic DNA isolated and then quantified by UV absorbance on a Nanodrop 2000c. TCR CDR3 regions were amplified from genomic DNA by multiplex PCR using the deep immunoSEQ assay. Genomic DNA extracted from each cell subset was distributed evenly over all wells of several immunoSEQ 96-well plates, and each plate served as one replicate. For sorted subsets, roughly 190 ng of genomic DNA, equivalent to 25,000 to 30,000 T cell genomes, went into each replicate PCR. The purified libraries were quantified using a Qubit 3.0 fluorometer, sized with a Bioanalyzer 2100, and then quantified again using the KAPA Library Quantification kit. Every immunoSEQ 96-well plate was sequenced on a dedicated single-read 150-cycle Illumina NextSeq 550 flow cell. Regarding the original processing steps: The immunoSEQ output contained only junctional sequences without quality scores, so filtering could not match that applied to full-length reads. To assign V/J genes and CDR3, sequences were annotated using PyIR, a Python wrapper for IgBLAST v1.9, with IMGT germline references. Any read was removed if the V/J assignment was weak (E-value above 1e-6), the CDR3 was missing, or the read contained stop codons, out-of-frame junctions, or ambiguous translated residues. V3J clonotypes were defined by identical inferred V gene, J gene, and CDR3 amino acid sequence. To compute the percentage overlap between repertoires, the number of shared unique clonotypes was divided by the size of the smaller repertoire. Richness of each repertoire was evaluated using RTK rarefaction, the Chao1 estimator, and Recon v2.1 estimates of unobserved clonotypes. Generation probabilities for all TCRbeta clonotypes obtained by the gDNA method from a few donors were computed using OLGA. The source is immuneACCESS, and TCRdb retained only in-frame sequences with V and J called. Part of the clones is not carried over; for the studies checked, unresolved V genes explain less than half of this, and the remainder is unexplained. The V and J calls and clone size were taken over from that table, and D and trimming were inferred from the DNA. In this sample the table shows some 2.3 million clones, approximately 93% of which occur a single time. Under 0.45% of the sample is held by the ten biggest clonotypes.

The sequence was collected from a man aged 18 to 30 in good health. Some clones in this sample may be carry-over from other donors' samples. The rearrangement joined TRBV27 to TRBJ2-7; confidence is insufficient to name the D gene. Sequencing input: naive CD4+ T cells from PBMCs. The label giving this sample's cell subset or site can be read as: CD45RA+ positively selected. Read as DNA, the sequence is TGTGCCAGCAGTTTTTTAAATGGTGAGCAGTACTTC. Its protein product is CASSFLNGEQYF.